This T cell receptor (beta chain) derives from a study of T cells in women clearing cervical HPV infection. Study-wide points: Cases and controls were distinguished at AUC 0.83 by richness and V genes.

Regarding this clone: Its antigen is currently unknown.

Measured with immunoSEQ multiplex PCR; TCRdb has only the in-frame clones, and not every one. Here the sample table reports 36,000 or so clones. MY09/MY11 PCR detected cervical HPV DNA; dot-blot assigned genotypes. This clonotype originated in a woman between 18 and 75 years old with a cervical HPV16 infection that either progressed to CIN3+ or cleared (not recorded which). The sequenced sample consisted of blood buffy coat.

CDR3 DNA (partial): TGTGCCAGTAGTATAGGAGAGCGCAGGGGCAATGAG. Its protein product is CASSIGERRGNE. The full-length CDR3 reads as CASSIGERRGNEQFF. The chain has TRBV19 and TRBJ2-1; a weak D match, TRBD1 (6 bases). The read comes to an end 3 residues before the CDR3 does, leaving the germline J gene to fill in the end. CDR3 size: 15 residues. Deletions cut 1 base from V and 6 bases from J, with 13 bases between. CDR1 LNHDA and CDR2 SQIVND come from the germline V gene (reference sequence). Using reference TRBV19 and TRBJ2-1 for the parts outside the CDR3, the full variable domain is DGGITQSPKYLFRKEGQNVTLSCEQNLNHDAMYWYRQDPGQGLRLIYYSQIVNDFQKGDIAEGYSVSREKKESFPLTVTSAQKNPTAFYLCASSIGERRGNEQFFGPGTRLTVL.